This T cell receptor (beta chain) comes out of a study of cytomegalovirus exposure and HLA in healthy donors. The V gene lost 4 bases and the J gene lost 6 bases, with 13 bases spanning the gap. The CDR3 runs to 13 residues. Looked up from germline, CDR1 is SGHNT and CDR2 is YYREEE (reference sequence). Primers: 60 Vbeta forward and 13 Jbeta reverse. Some clones are missing from TCRdb's copy, which holds only in-frame ones; the method was immunoSEQ multiplex PCR. The table shows 130,000 or so clones, with 60% to 80% occurring only once. Concerning this clone: Its antigen remains unidentified.

Broader study findings: Association of a missense DCLRE1C variant with TCR beta V- and J-gene trimming was reported in a later analysis. It was 150 to 200 TCR beta chains that were listed as cytomegalovirus-associated.

The sequence was obtained from a man aged 40-55 years in good health and CMV-seronegative. The sample consisted of PBMCs. The chain joins TRBV5-4 to TRBJ1-2; D perhaps matches TRBD1 (5 bases). The DNA for the CDR3 is TGTGCCAGCAGCAAAGGGGAACAAGATGGCTACACCTTC. It yields the protein CASSKGEQDGYTF.